Below are 20 T cell receptor beta chains sequenced from a single sample in a study of quantifying T cell responses using KT2 cells. The wider study: Reverse transcription used primers in the TCR alpha and beta constant regions.

Each cDNA got a UMI-containing oligo ligated at its 3' end. An equimolar mix of RC1.1 and RC1.2 primed the beta chain across TRBC1 and TRBC2. TCRdb passed the UMI-ligation and nested PCR reads through MiXCR, listing each CDR3 protein once. The data show 25,000 to 35,000 distinct CDR3 sequences, 9% to 12% seen once. The specimen sequenced was PBMCs spiked with cells of the T cell clone KT2. The receptors stem from a human donor.

This clonotype was seen a few times. The chain carries TRBV3-1 and TRBJ1-1; no clear D gene. This CDR3 has 18 amino acids. From germline, CDR1 is LGHDT and CDR2 YNNKEL (reference sequence). V was shortened by 1 base and J by 6 bases, with 24 bases between the two germline ends. CDR3 region: CASSQGHEGPLPPSEAFF. CDR3 in DNA: TGTGCCAGCAGCCAAGGTCACGAGGGCCCCCTGCCCCCTTCTGAAGCTTTCTTT.

This clonotype was detected only a few times. The rearrangement joins TRBV20-1 to TRBJ2-7; 9 nucleotides match TRBD2. The CDR3 length is 15 residues. Germline V gene sequence: CDR1 DFQATT, CDR2 SNEGSKA (reference sequence). J was trimmed by 7 bases and V by 5 bases; bases with no gene match: 15. The CDR3, as DNA: TGCAGTGCTCCTACGAATAGCGGGGGATATAGGGAGCAGTACTTC. It is translated as CSAPTNSGGYREQYF.

This clonotype was seen many times. The V call is TRBV20-1, the J call TRBJ1-1; D not certain. V gave up 4 bases and J gave up 11 bases, with 14 bases separating them. The germline CDR1 and CDR2 sequences are DFQATT and SNEGSKA (reference sequence). The CDR3 runs to 11 residues. The CDR3 sequence is CSATIQGVAFF. The CDR3 DNA is TGCAGTGCTACCATACAAGGAGTGGCTTTCTTT.

This clonotype was seen a few times. This sequence joins TRBV12-3 or TRBV12-4 and TRBJ1-5, with a possible D match to TRBD1 (5 bases). The CDR3 extends over 15 amino acids. V lost 6 bases to trimming and J lost 0 bases, with 12 bases between them. The CDR3 DNA reads as TGTGCCAGCAGCTGGGGACCGACTAGCAATCAGCCCCAGCATTTT. This gives the protein CASSWGPTSNQPQHF.

This clonotype has a count of ten or more. The CDR3 loop reads CSAREGASDEKLFF. The CDR3 bases are TGCAGTGCTAGAGAGGGGGCATCGGATGAAAAACTGTTTTTT. The V gene is TRBV20-1, the J gene TRBJ1-4, with a weak D call TRBD1 (6 bases). Germline assignment: CDR1 DFQATT and CDR2 SNEGSKA (reference sequence). This CDR3 region has 14 residues. V was cut by 0 bases and J by 6 bases, with 11 bases left in between.

There are many counts of this clonotype. The rearrangement links TRBV4-3 to TRBJ1-1; the D is unclear. The CDR3 length is 14 residues. Looked up from germline, CDR1 is LGHNA and CDR2 is YSLEER. Trimming pared 3 bases from V and 1 base from J, leaving 9 bases between. The CDR3 spells CASSHRFRNTEAFF. CDR3 nucleotides: TGCGCCAGCAGCCACAGATTCAGGAACACTGAAGCTTTCTTT.

This clonotype was counted between two and nine times. The CDR3 nucleotides are TGTGCCAGCAGTGAATTGGAGGAGCAGTACTTC. This encodes CASSELEEQYF. The V and J genes are TRBV2 and TRBJ2-7; the D is unclear. Germline CDR1 and CDR2: SNHLY and FYNNEI. The V gene lost 2 bases and the J gene lost 7 bases, with 6 bases spanning the gap. The CDR3 extends over 11 amino acids.

In this sample, this clonotype turned up many times. This sequence joins TRBV20-1 and TRBJ2-4, with 8 bases lining up with TRBD1. The CDR3 sequence is 15 residues long. The germline CDR1 and CDR2 sequences are DFQATT and SNEGSKA (reference sequence). V dropped 3 bases and J dropped 0; count of bases not matched to a gene: 4. The DNA for the CDR3 is TGCAGTGCTAGGCAAGGACAGGGAGCCAAAAACATTCAGTACTTC. It translates to CSARQGQGAKNIQYF.

In its sample, this clonotype was seen many times. The gene calls are TRBV7-9 and TRBJ1-1, with D possibly matching TRBD1 (5 bases). Germline V lookup: CDR1 SEHNR, CDR2 FQNEAQ (reference sequence). CDR3 size: 12 residues. V was shortened by 5 bases and J by 6 bases, with 10 bases between the two germline ends. The CDR3 is CASSQGLAEAFF. As DNA, the CDR3 is TGTGCCAGCAGCCAGGGACTGGCTGAAGCTTTCTTT. The full variable domain, completed using reference TRBV7-9 and TRBJ1-1, is DTGVSQNPRHKITKRGQNVTFRCDPISEHNRLYWYRQTLGQGPEFLTYFQNEAQLEKSRLLSDRFSAERPKGSFSTLEIQRTEQGDSAMYLCASSQGLAEAFFGQGTRLTVV.

This clonotype was counted ten times or more. The chain couples TRBV6-4 to TRBJ2-3; 12 nucleotides match TRBD2. Per germline, CDR1 MRHNA and CDR2 SNTAGT. There are 15 residues in the CDR3. V gave up 4 bases and J gave up 2 bases; unmatched junction bases: 1. CDR3 DNA sequence: TGTGCCAGCAGTGCTAGCGGGGGGGCCACAGATACGCAGTATTTT. Its translation: CASSASGGATDTQYF.

This clonotype was seen a few times. This sequence joins TRBV7-9 and TRBJ2-3; weak D call: TRBD2 (5 bases). This CDR3 comprises 14 residues. Trimming stripped 5 bases from V and 1 base from J, with 10 bases between. In germline, CDR1 is SEHNR, CDR2 FQNEAQ (reference sequence). CDR3 protein: CASSPTRGTDTQYF. The CDR3 region has the DNA TGTGCCAGCAGCCCAACTAGGGGCACAGATACGCAGTATTTT.

The chain carries TRBV30 and TRBJ1-1; 8 positions agree with TRBD1. Per the germline V gene, CDR1 is GTSNPN and CDR2 is SVGIG (reference sequence). This CDR3 spans 12 amino acids. The V segment lost 7 bases and the J segment 4 bases; nucleotides outside the gene matches: 5. The CDR3 DNA is TGTGCCTTTCAGGGGGCGGCCACTGAAGCTTTCTTT. Protein product: CAFQGAATEAFF. Full variable domain (rest looked up from reference TRBV30 and TRBJ1-1): SQTIHQWPATLVQPVGSPLSLECTVEGTSNPNLYWYRQAAGRGLQLLFYSVGIGQISSEVPQNLSASRPQDRQFILSSKKLLLSDSGFYLCAFQGAATEAFFGQGTRLTVV.

The rearrangement joins TRBV5-6 to TRBJ2-7, with TRBD1 as a possible D gene (6 bases). This CDR3 comprises 14 residues. The V and J ends lost 4 bases and 3 bases respectively, with 14 bases between them. In germline, CDR1 is SGHDT, CDR2 YYEEEE. The CDR3 DNA follows: TGTGCCAGCAGCGCCGGACAGCTAAACTACGAGCAGTACTTC. It encodes CASSAGQLNYEQYF.

Written as DNA, the CDR3 is TGTGCCAGCAGCTTGGAGGCATACTATGGCTACACCTTC. It encodes CASSLEAYYGYTF. V usage is TRBV5-4 and J usage is TRBJ1-2; no reliable D call. Looked up from germline, CDR1 is SGHNT and CDR2 is YYREEE (reference sequence). The length of the CDR3 is 13 residues. The germline V and J ends were trimmed by 0 bases and 3 bases, with 6 bases remaining between them.

This clonotype has a count of ten or more. The rearrangement uses TRBV29-1 and TRBJ1-2; D is possibly TRBD1 (5 bases). V was shortened by 6 bases and J by 4 bases, with 15 bases between the two germline ends. This CDR3 spans 13 amino acids. Per germline, CDR1 SQVTM and CDR2 ANQGSEA. The CDR3 nucleotides read TGCAGCGTGGACGTGCCGGGGGGCTATGGCTACACCTTC. It specifies CSVDVPGGYGYTF.

This clonotype has more than one count but fewer than ten. The rearrangement uses TRBV18 and TRBJ1-2; 8 bases agree with TRBD1. Germline loops: CDR1 KGHSH, CDR2 LQKENI. This CDR3 is 14 amino acids long. J was trimmed by 2 bases and V by 1 base; bases with no gene match: 0. This CDR3 is CASSPRDRNYGYTF. The CDR3 DNA follows: TGTGCCAGCTCACCACGGGACAGGAACTATGGCTACACCTTC.

In this sample, this clonotype is medium-sized. The gene calls are TRBV7-2 and TRBJ2-3, with D unresolved. Trimming cost V 4 bases and J 3 bases, with 5 bases left between them. Germline V gives CDR1 SGHTA, CDR2 FQGNSA. The CDR3 totals 12 residues. This CDR3 reads CASSSYTDTQYF. The CDR3 DNA sequence: TGTGCCAGCAGCTCCTATACAGATACGCAGTATTTT.

The chain uses TRBV12-3 or TRBV12-4 and TRBJ1-2; D is perhaps TRBD1 (5 bases). Between the trimmed V and J ends, which lost 6 bases and 1 base, there was a span of 9 bases. There are 13 residues in the CDR3. The CDR3 is CASRPGRNYGYTF. The CDR3 coding sequence is TGTGCCAGCAGACCGGGACGTAACTATGGCTACACCTTC.

In its sample, this clonotype was seen many times. The V and J genes are TRBV20-1 and TRBJ1-3; D is unclear. The V gene lost 1 base and the J gene lost 2 bases, with 6 bases spanning the gap. The CDR3 spans 13 residues. The germline gives CDR1 DFQATT, CDR2 SNEGSKA (reference sequence). DNA of the CDR3: TGCAGTGCTAGAGCAGGTGCTGGAAACACCATATATTTT. It translates to CSARAGAGNTIYF.

A word on this clonotype: A much larger clone lies a single base off, so this may be a read error. The chain links TRBV20-1 to TRBJ2-1; no clear D gene. CDR1 is DFQATT, CDR2 SNEGSKA, per germline (reference sequence). The CDR3 totals 13 residues. Trimming stripped 3 bases from V and 4 bases from J, with 10 bases between. CDR3: CSASPNTYNEQFF. CDR3 nucleotide sequence: TGCAGTGCTAGTCCCAACACTTACAATGAGCAGTTCTTC.